This TCR beta chain is drawn from a study of T cell changes during pregnancy in multiple sclerosis (dated by TCRdb to the late 2010s). For the study in its entirety: In women with multiple sclerosis, the researchers looked at how the T cell repertoire shifted as pregnancy progressed.

For this clone: Its antigen is unknown. Base qualities are not recorded, but no much larger clone differs from it by a single base.

Libraries were made using the immunoSEQ multiplex PCR assay. TCRdb's version of the immuneACCESS table is confined to in-frame rearrangements and falls short of the full clone set. An unresolved V gene accounts for under half of the shortfall where checked; the remainder is of unknown origin. Across this sample there are roughly 52,000 clones, with 90% to 95% seen only once. In total, the top ten clones hold roughly 3.5% of the sample. V is pared back by 5 bases and J by 0 bases, with 14 bases lying between the germline termini. CDR1 and CDR2 were assigned from the germline V gene as SQVTM and ANQGSEA. The CDR3 holds 14 amino acids from the cysteine to the phenylalanine. The kept DNA is CDR3 alone, 42 bases in frame from the first base.

The sequencing here drew on CD8+ T cells from peripheral blood mononuclear cells, taken in the third trimester of pregnancy. In this chain, TRBV29-1 is recombined with TRBJ2-7; TRBD2 might be the D gene, on 6 matching bases. The receptor's source is a female donor with multiple sclerosis, enrolled in a pregnancy study. The DNA sequence is as follows: TGCAGCGTTTTTGTGGGACTCCTCTCCTACGAGCAGTACTTC. Its amino acids are CSVFVGLLSYEQYF.